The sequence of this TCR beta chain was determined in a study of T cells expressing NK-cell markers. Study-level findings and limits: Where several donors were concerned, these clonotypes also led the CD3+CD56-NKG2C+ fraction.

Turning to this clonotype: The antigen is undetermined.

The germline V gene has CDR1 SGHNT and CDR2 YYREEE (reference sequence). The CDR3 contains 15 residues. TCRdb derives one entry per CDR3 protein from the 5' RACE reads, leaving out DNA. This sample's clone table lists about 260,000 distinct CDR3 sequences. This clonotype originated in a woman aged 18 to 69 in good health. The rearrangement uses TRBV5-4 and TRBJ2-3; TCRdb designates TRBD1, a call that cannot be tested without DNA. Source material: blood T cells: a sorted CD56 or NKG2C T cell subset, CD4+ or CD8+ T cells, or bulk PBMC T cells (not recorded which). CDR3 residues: CASSLGAGARDTQYF.